One TCR beta chain is described in this entry. Its antigen is unknown. The sample originates from a study of graft-versus-host responses after intestinal transplantation. Study information: All recipients got anti-thymocyte globulin induction, then tacrolimus and steroids for approximately 3 years. General observations from the study: Graft-donor T cell macrochimerism in patients accompanied high graft-versus-host to host-versus-graft clonal ratios in allografts.

Profiling relied on immunoSEQ multiplex PCR, and the TCRdb table lists in-frame clones only, not all of them. This repertoire shows fewer than 95,000 clones, under 95% found once; its top ten account for roughly 2%. This CDR3 has 14 residues. Germline V CDR1 and CDR2: ENHRY, SYGVKD. The J segment lost 9 bases and the V segment lost 6 bases, leaving 13 bases of the junction unmatched. Sequencing used unstimulated CD8+ T cells sorted from spleen or lymph node cells, obtained before intestinal transplant. The chain recombines TRBV10-3 with TRBJ2-7, with 8 bases fitting TRBD1. This sequence originates from a human donor who received an intestinal transplant. The CDR3 protein is CAISQGQALRGQYF. In nucleotides, the CDR3 is TGTGCCATCAGCCAGGGACAGGCATTACGTGGGCAGTACTTC.